The 19 T cell receptor beta chains below all came from one sample that was sequenced in a study of blood T cell repertoires in COVID-19. Using immunoSEQ multiplex PCR, the repertoire was profiled, and TCRdb retains in-frame clones only, with some absent. Among some 120,000 clones listed, less than 85% were seen once. The material sequenced was peripheral blood. The receptors were gathered from a human donor with acute or convalescent COVID-19. The donor label of this sample is uncertain.

This clone turned up a few times. V gene TRBV18 combines with J gene TRBJ2-5; 8 bases align to TRBD2. V gave up 6 bases and J gave up 2 bases; unmatched junction bases: 8. The CDR3 has 15 residues. Germline CDR1 reads KGHSH; CDR2 reads LQKENI. The DNA for the CDR3 is TGTGCCAGCTCGCCGGGGGGGTGGCGGCAAGAGACCCAGTACTTC. It encodes CASSPGGWRQETQYF.

This chain connects TRBV6-5 to TRBJ1-2; D is possibly TRBD1 (6 bases). The V gene's germline CDR1 is MNHEY and CDR2 SVGAGI. Trimming removed 0 bases from V and 4 bases from J, with 6 bases in between. This CDR3 has 13 amino acids. This chain's CDR3 is CASSYSQGYGYTF. CDR3 nucleotides: TGTGCCAGCAGTTACTCACAGGGCTATGGCTACACCTTC.

The chain couples TRBV20-1 to TRBJ2-1; TRBD2 agrees at 12 bases. The J segment lost 12 bases and the V segment lost 6 bases, leaving 12 bases of the junction unmatched. CDR1 DFQATT and CDR2 SNEGSKA come from the germline V gene (reference sequence). CDR3 size: 14 residues. The CDR3 DNA sequence: TGCAGTGCCAGTAGACTAGCGGGGGCCCTGGGGCAGTTCTTC. Its protein product is CSASRLAGALGQFF.

This clone has a count of ten or more. The chain joins TRBV5-1 to TRBJ2-1, with TRBD1 identical over 8 bases. This CDR3 comprises 14 residues. Germline values: CDR1 SGHRS, CDR2 YFSETQ. V shed 9 bases, J shed 6 bases, and the junction held 11 bases outside the gene matches. The CDR3 loop reads CATRNLTGGNEQFF. The DNA of the CDR3 is TGCGCCACCCGTAACCTAACAGGGGGCAATGAGCAGTTCTTC. Based on the CDR3 plus reference TRBV5-1 and TRBJ2-1, the full variable domain is KAGVTQTPRYLIKTRGQQVTLSCSPISGHRSVSWYQQTPGQGLQFLFEYFSETQRNKGNFPGRFSGRQFSNSRSEMNVSTLELGDSALYLCATRNLTGGNEQFFGPGTRLTVL.

The chain links TRBV30 to TRBJ2-1, with 7 nucleotides matching TRBD1. The J segment lost 2 bases and the V segment lost 0 bases, leaving 4 bases of the junction unmatched. The germline V gene has CDR1 GTSNPN and CDR2 SVGIG (reference sequence). CDR3 length equals 15 residues. CDR3 bases: TGTGCCTGGAGTGTTGTAGGGGGCGCCTACAATGAGCAGTTCTTC. Encoded protein: CAWSVVGGAYNEQFF.

V and J are TRBV2 and TRBJ2-3, with a weak D call TRBD2 (7 bases). Trimming removed 8 bases from V and 4 bases from J, with 16 bases in between. Germline loops: CDR1 SNHLY, CDR2 FYNNEI. This CDR3 region has 14 residues. CDR3: CASGEGGQADTQYF. CDR3 DNA sequence: TGTGCCAGCGGGGAGGGGGGGCAGGCAGATACGCAGTATTTT.

The chain links TRBV29-1 to TRBJ2-5; 8 bases agree with TRBD2. Germline CDR1 is SQVTM and CDR2 is ANQGSEA. The CDR3 totals 14 residues. Trimming took 3 bases from V and 3 from J; bases not matched to a gene: 6. DNA for the CDR3: TGCAGCGTTGATCGGGGGGGACTAAAAGAGACCCAGTACTTC. As protein: CSVDRGGLKETQYF. Supplemented by reference TRBV29-1 and TRBJ2-5, the full variable domain reads SAVISQKPSRDICQRGTSLTIQCQVDSQVTMMFWYRQQPGQSLTLIATANQGSEATYESGFVIDKFPISRPNLTFSTLTVSNMSPEDSSIYLCSVDRGGLKETQYFGPGTRLLVL.

The chain carries TRBV20-1 and TRBJ2-5, with a tentative D call TRBD2 (5 bases). Germline values: CDR1 DFQATT, CDR2 SNEGSKA (reference sequence). The CDR3 spans 11 residues. This CDR3 reads CSTSGGETQYF. CDR3 in DNA: TGCAGCACCTCAGGAGGCGAGACCCAGTACTTC.

This clone was recorded many times. The chain combines TRBV27 with TRBJ1-6; 7 positions agree with TRBD1. The CDR3 runs to 17 residues. Germline-derived CDR1 and CDR2 are MNHEY and SMNVEV (reference sequence). J was trimmed by 10 bases and V by 0 bases; bases with no gene match: 12. DNA of the CDR3: TGTGCCAGCAGTTTATCGATCCCGCCAGGGGGTAAGTCACCCCTCCACTTT. It codes for CASSLSIPPGGKSPLHF.

The rearrangement links TRBV21-1 to TRBJ2-7; the table's D call of TRBD1 was not tested on the DNA. TRBV21-1 is listed as a pseudogene. This CDR3 spans 17 amino acids. CDR3 DNA: TGTGCCAGCAGCAAAGTGGGTCAGGGGATGGTTTATGGCGAGCAGTACTTC. Residues: CASSKVGQGMVYGEQYF.

This clone was detected a few times. The rearrangement joins TRBV7-6 to TRBJ1-3; no firm D call. The V gene's germline CDR1 is SGHVS and CDR2 FNYEAQ. The CDR3 has 16 amino acids. V was cut by 6 bases and J by 4 bases, with 19 bases left in between. The CDR3 region is CASSPSGRLRGNTIYF. The DNA of the CDR3 is TGTGCCAGCAGTCCTAGCGGCAGATTAAGAGGAAACACCATATATTTT.

This clone was seen a single time. The rearrangement joins TRBV24-1 to TRBJ2-1, with 11 bases fitting TRBD2. Unmatched junction bases numbered 4, after V lost 1 base and J lost 6 bases. The CDR3 spans 16 residues. In germline, CDR1 is KGHDR, CDR2 SFDVKD. The CDR3 region is CATSDFGTSGANEQFF. The CDR3 region has the DNA TGTGCCACCAGTGATTTTGGGACTAGCGGAGCCAATGAGCAGTTCTTC.

The chain employs TRBV6-6 and TRBJ2-5; the match to TRBD1 covers 8 bases. Germline V gene sequence: CDR1 MNHNY, CDR2 SVGAGI (reference sequence). Trimming at V came to 7 bases and at J to 4 bases, leaving 8 bases not matched to a gene. CDR3 length: 14 amino acids. Written as DNA, the CDR3 is TGTGCCAGCAACCCCCGGACAGGGAGAGAGACCCAGTACTTC. It encodes CASNPRTGRETQYF.

The V gene is TRBV6-5, the J gene TRBJ1-1; 9 bases agree with TRBD1. V gave up 6 bases and J gave up 6 bases; unmatched junction bases: 5. This CDR3 spans 13 amino acids. The germline V gene encodes CDR1 MNHEY and CDR2 SVGAGI. In DNA, the CDR3 is TGTGCCAGCAGGGCTACAGGGGGCCCTGAAGCTTTCTTT. Its translation: CASRATGGPEAFF.

This clone was counted a single time. V usage is TRBV30 and J usage is TRBJ1-5; D is uncertain. Germline V gene data show CDR1 as GTSNPN and CDR2 as SVGIG (reference sequence). The V and J ends lost 2 bases and 7 bases respectively, with 12 bases between them. The CDR3 extends over 13 amino acids. In nucleotides, the CDR3 is TGTGCCTGGAGTACCCGGGATGGGCAGCCCCAGCATTTT. Its protein is CAWSTRDGQPQHF.

The chain carries TRBV5-5 and TRBJ2-7; tentatively, D is TRBD1 (5 bases). CDR3 size: 14 residues. Germline V lookup: CDR1 SGHKS, CDR2 YYEKEE (reference sequence). V was trimmed by 0 bases and J by 7 bases, leaving 14 bases between them. CDR3 nucleotides: TGTGCCAGCAGCTTGGGTCAGGGTTCGTGGGAGCAGTACGTC. Protein sequence: CASSLGQGSWEQYV.

The V call is TRBV10-2, the J call TRBJ1-5; 11 nucleotides align to TRBD1. The CDR3 is 16 amino acids. J gave up 5 bases and V 6 bases, and 9 bases lay outside the gene matches. Germline V lookup: CDR1 WSHSY, CDR2 SAAADI. The CDR3 here is CASRSGDRGRYQPQHF. In DNA, the CDR3 is TGCGCCAGCAGGAGCGGGGACAGGGGGAGGTATCAGCCCCAGCATTTT.

The table lists this clone with a count of one. The V and J genes are TRBV7-3 and TRBJ2-5; TRBD2 might be the D (6 bases). The CDR3 is 13 amino acids. The V gene's germline CDR1 is SGHTA and CDR2 FQGTGA. V lost 8 bases to trimming and J lost 2 bases, with 12 bases between them. CDR3 bases: TGTGCCAGCGGTCGGGGGATACAAGAGACCCAGTACTTC. It specifies CASGRGIQETQYF.

This clone was detected only a few times. V is TRBV21-1 and J is TRBJ1-4; TRBD1 reflects the table's D call only, with no check against the DNA. TRBV21-1 is annotated as a pseudogene. The CDR3 has 15 amino acids. CDR3 in DNA: TGTGCCAGCAGCGCGATACAGGGAGTAAGAGAAAAACTGTTTTTT. Amino acid sequence: CASSAIQGVREKLFF.